These 23 T cell receptor beta chains share one sample of origin, sequenced in a study of T cells expressing NK-cell markers. TCRdb re-called the 5' RACE reads; one entry per CDR3 protein, DNA not given. The listing contains some 140,000 distinct CDR3 sequences. Sequenced input: blood T cells: a sorted CD56 or NKG2C T cell subset, CD4+ or CD8+ T cells, or bulk PBMC T cells (not recorded which). These receptors originate from a woman aged 45-59 years in good health.

The chain uses TRBV25-1 and TRBJ2-1; as DNA is missing, the TRBD2 call by TCRdb cannot be tested. Germline CDR1 reads MGHDK; CDR2 reads SYGVNS. The CDR3 spans 18 residues. CDR3 loop: CASSERDYGSLESHEQFF.

The chain couples TRBV27 to TRBJ1-5. Germline CDR1 and CDR2: MNHEY and SMNVEV (reference sequence). This CDR3 has 14 residues. The chain's CDR3 is CASSPHETLQPQHF.

This chain connects TRBV7-8 to TRBJ2-2; lacking DNA, the TRBD1 call made by TCRdb goes unchecked. This CDR3 comprises 17 residues. Per germline, CDR1 SGHVS and CDR2 FQNEAQ. CDR3 loop: CASSLPRTETNTGELFF.

The chain uses TRBV15 and TRBJ2-7; lacking DNA, the TRBD1 call made by TCRdb goes unchecked. The CDR3 covers 15 residues. Germline CDR1 is LNHNV and CDR2 is YYDKDF (reference sequence). The CDR3 region is CATSRDHGDTYEQYF.

The chain combines TRBV27 with TRBJ1-2; lacking DNA, the TRBD1 call made by TCRdb goes unchecked. The germline V gene encodes CDR1 MNHEY and CDR2 SMNVEV (reference sequence). This CDR3 is built from 12 residues. CDR3 amino acids: CASRQGYYGYTF.

The V call is TRBV6-5, the J call TRBJ2-5; the TRBD2 assignment by TCRdb is unverifiable without DNA. The CDR3 covers 15 residues. Germline assignment: CDR1 MNHEY and CDR2 SVGAGI. CDR3 protein: CASSWGLAGQETQYF.

The chain couples TRBV7-9 to TRBJ2-3; lacking DNA, the TRBD2 call made by TCRdb goes unchecked. Per germline, CDR1 SEHNR and CDR2 FQNEAQ (reference sequence). The CDR3 is made up of 14 amino acids. This CDR3 is CASSLGLGEDTQYF.

The chain has TRBV24-1 and TRBJ2-2; the D call from TCRdb, TRBD2, cannot be confirmed without DNA. The length of the CDR3 is 16 residues. Germline assignment: CDR1 KGHDR and CDR2 SFDVKD. The CDR3 loop reads CATSDFRDSNTGELFF.

The chain recombines TRBV29-1 with TRBJ1-5; TCRdb's D call, TRBD1, is unchecked because there is no DNA. CDR1 and CDR2 from the germline V gene are SQVTM and ANQGSEA. The CDR3 length is 15 residues. The CDR3 region is CSALIPDRANQPQHF.

The chain has TRBV12-5 and TRBJ2-7; lacking DNA, the TRBD1 call made by TCRdb goes unchecked. This CDR3 contains 15 residues. The germline V gene encodes CDR1 LGHNT and CDR2 FRNRAP. The CDR3: CASGSSGDLSYEQYF.

V and J are TRBV4-1 and TRBJ1-1. The CDR3 loop spans 12 amino acids. Germline-derived CDR1 and CDR2 are MGHRA and YSYEKL. This CDR3 is CASSQVGTEAFF.

The chain carries TRBV5-1 and TRBJ2-3. Germline-derived CDR1 and CDR2 are SGHRS and YFSETQ. The CDR3 loop spans 13 amino acids. CDR3 residues: CASLGTSTDTQYF.

The chain joins TRBV2 to TRBJ2-7; TCRdb gives TRBD1 as the D gene, but with no DNA this cannot be confirmed. The CDR3 is 14 amino acids. Germline CDR1 SNHLY, CDR2 FYNNEI. CDR3 residues: CASRRGQQIYEQYF.

The J gene is TRBJ2-3, the V gene TRBV7-8; TCRdb selects TRBD2, and the lack of DNA leaves this call unchecked. Germline CDR1 reads SGHVS; CDR2 reads FQNEAQ. The CDR3 extends over 16 amino acids. The CDR3 sequence is CASSALAGGPTDTQYF.

The V gene is TRBV19, the J gene TRBJ1-5; there is no DNA to check the TCRdb D call of TRBD1. Germline CDR1 is LNHDA and CDR2 is SQIVND (reference sequence). This CDR3 comprises 13 residues. The CDR3 spells CASSQTGLQPQHF.

V usage is TRBV10-3 and J usage is TRBJ2-1. Germline assignment: CDR1 ENHRY and CDR2 SYGVKD. This CDR3 spans 13 amino acids. CDR3 amino acids: CAISESYRNEQFF.

The CDR3 here is CSVDRTGVGEQFF. V usage is TRBV29-1 and J usage is TRBJ2-1; TCRdb calls TRBD1, which cannot be checked without DNA. Germline V gene data show CDR1 as SQVTM and CDR2 as ANQGSEA. CDR3 size: 13 residues.

The chain joins TRBV10-3 to TRBJ2-1; TCRdb calls TRBD1, which cannot be checked without DNA. This CDR3 spans 14 amino acids. Germline V lookup: CDR1 ENHRY, CDR2 SYGVKD. The CDR3 reads CAISEPLHHREQFF.

CDR3 sequence: CASSLGTSGGHTGELFF. This rearrangement joins TRBV27 to TRBJ2-2; the D call of TRBD2 rests on TCRdb alone, since no DNA is present to check it. Germline V gene data show CDR1 as MNHEY and CDR2 as SMNVEV (reference sequence). The CDR3 is 17 residues long.

The chain has TRBV6-5 and TRBJ1-2; the D call from TCRdb, TRBD1, cannot be confirmed without DNA. Germline CDR1 and CDR2: MNHEY and SVGAGI. The CDR3 spans 14 residues. The CDR3 reads CASSYERTGPGYTF.

This sequence joins TRBV9 and TRBJ2-1; there is no DNA to check the TCRdb D call of TRBD2. Germline CDR1 reads SGDLS; CDR2 reads YYNGEE. The length of the CDR3 is 16 residues. The CDR3 loop reads CASSVLRTSPNNEQFF.

The chain recombines TRBV2 with TRBJ2-1; there is no DNA to check the TCRdb D call of TRBD1. Germline V gene sequence: CDR1 SNHLY, CDR2 FYNNEI. The CDR3 has 14 residues. Here the CDR3 reads CASSESGGMDEQFF.

The CDR3 loop is CSVEVAGIYGYTF. This chain links TRBV29-1 with TRBJ1-2; TCRdb proposes TRBD1, but this gene call is untestable without DNA. The CDR3 spans 13 residues. Germline-derived CDR1 and CDR2 are SQVTM and ANQGSEA.